Listed below are T cell receptor beta chains from one sample, sequenced in a study of early T cells in non-severe SARS-CoV-2 infection. TCRdb redid the calling of the 5' RACE reads with MiXCR, one entry per CDR3 protein. The sample holds tens of thousands of distinct CDR3 sequences, around 20% seen once. This material consisted of whole blood, taken at baseline. These receptors all stem from an adult who was a healthcare worker with PCR-confirmed SARS-CoV-2 infection or an uninfected control (not recorded which). The CDR3 runs from the conserved cysteine through the conserved F or W. The order of the fields is D gene, V gene, J gene, clone size, CDR3 DNA, CDR3 protein. A D gene is named only where the DNA matches it firmly. Rows may omit the clone size; those that give it use once, few, many or a size class.

>TRBD2|TRBV24-1|TRBJ2-2|few
TGTGCCACCAGTGATTCGGGACTAGCGGGAAGATACACCGGGGAGCTGTTTTTT
CATSDSGLAGRYTGELFF
>NA|TRBV10-1|TRBJ2-7|NA
TGCGCCAGCAGTGATGGTCAGGGTAAAAACGAGCAGTACTTC
CASSDGQGKNEQYF
>NA|TRBV6-5|TRBJ1-4|NA
TGTGCCAGCAGTTATTCTGTGGCCAACGAAAAACTGTTTTTT
CASSYSVANEKLFF
>TRBD1|TRBV6-6|TRBJ2-6|few
TGTGCCAGCAGTGGTCCCGGGACAGGGGCTGGGGCCAACGTCCTGACTTTC
CASSGPGTGAGANVLTF
>NA|TRBV7-9|TRBJ2-7|medium-sized
TGTGCCAGCAGCTTTAGCCAGGAAGGGCAGTACTTC
CASSFSQEGQYF
>NA|TRBV10-2|TRBJ1-6|many
TGCGCCAGCAGTGAGGGAGTCCACAATTCACCCCTCCACTTT
CASSEGVHNSPLHF
>TRBD1|TRBV29-1|TRBJ2-1|NA
TGCAGCGTGAGGACAGGGGTTCTCTATGGTGAGCAGTTCTTC
CSVRTGVLYGEQFF
>NA|TRBV6-2/TRBV6-3|TRBJ2-7|few
TGTGCCAGCAGTTATGTGGACTACGAGCAGTACTTC
CASSYVDYEQYF
>TRBD1|TRBV12-3/TRBV12-4|TRBJ1-4|few
TGTGCCAGTTCACAGGGGGTGAATGAAAAACTGTTTTTT
CASSQGVNEKLFF
>TRBD2|TRBV4-2|TRBJ2-7|NA
TGTGCCAGCAGCCCCGCCGGGACTAGCTACGAGCAGTACTTC
CASSPAGTSYEQYF
>TRBD1|TRBV7-9|TRBJ1-6|many
TGTGCCAGCAGCCCGAGGACAGGGTCGGGATCACCCCTCCACTTT
CASSPRTGSGSPLHF
>TRBD2|TRBV7-6|TRBJ2-5|many
TGTGCCAGCAGCTTAAGTGCGGCGGGGGGGCTCTATTACCAAGAGACCCAGTACTTC
CASSLSAAGGLYYQETQYF
>NA|TRBV5-1|TRBJ1-1|few
TGCGCCAGCAGCTTGGGTCAGGGACTGAACACTGAAGCTTTCTTT
CASSLGQGLNTEAFF
>TRBD2|TRBV5-4|TRBJ2-1|NA
TGTGCCAGCAGCCTTCGGACTAGCGGGGCCTACAATGAGCAGTTCTTC
CASSLRTSGAYNEQFF
>TRBD1|TRBV27|TRBJ1-2|few
TGTGCCAGCAGTCCAACCCCCCGGACAGGGCTTCCCTATGGCTACACCTTC
CASSPTPRTGLPYGYTF
>NA|TRBV6-5|TRBJ1-5|NA
TGTGCCAGCAGTTCGGGCAATCAGCCCCAGCATTTT
CASSSGNQPQHF
>NA|TRBV7-2|TRBJ2-7|few
TGTGCCAGCAGCTGGGGGAGCCCCTACGAGCAGTACTTC
CASSWGSPYEQYF
>NA|TRBV7-6|TRBJ1-6|NA
TGTGCCAGCAGCTTAGAGGGCGTCAGGGGCGATTTTACGAATTCACCCCTCCACTTT
CASSLEGVRGDFTNSPLHF
>TRBD1|TRBV11-2|TRBJ2-7|NA
TGTGCCAGCAGTCCTATTAACCGGGACAGGGTGGGGTACGAGCAGTACTTC
CASSPINRDRVGYEQYF
>NA|TRBV12-3/TRBV12-4|TRBJ1-1|many
TGTGCCAGCAGTTTAAGAGCAGGGAACACTGAAGCTTTCTTT
CASSLRAGNTEAFF
>NA|TRBV18|TRBJ1-4|few
TGTGCCAGCTCACCCGAACAGGGTTTTGAAAAACTGTTTTTT
CASSPEQGFEKLFF
>NA|TRBV18|TRBJ1-2|few
TGTGCCAGCTCACCTTTAAGTGGGTCGGATGGCTACACCTTC
CASSPLSGSDGYTF
>NA|TRBV5-1|TRBJ1-4|NA
TGCGCCAGCAGCTTGGTAGGGAATGAAAAACTGTTTTTT
CASSLVGNEKLFF
>TRBD2|TRBV7-2|TRBJ2-7|NA
TGTGCCAGCAGCTTAGATCTAGCGGGACCCTACGAGCAGTACTTC
CASSLDLAGPYEQYF
>NA|TRBV28|TRBJ2-7|NA
TGTGCCAGCGCCGGTTCCTACGAGCAGTACTTC
CASAGSYEQYF
>TRBD1|TRBV29-1|TRBJ2-1|NA
TGCAGCACTCTAGACAGGGGGGCAAACAATGAGCAGTTCTTC
CSTLDRGANNEQFF
>TRBD1|TRBV30|TRBJ2-7|few
TGTGCCTGGAGTCACAGGGGGAACAACGAGCAGTACTTC
CAWSHRGNNEQYF
>NA|TRBV5-1|TRBJ2-3|once
TGCGCCAGCAGCCCCTACTCCGACAGACCCTACACAGATACGCAGTATTTT
CASSPYSDRPYTDTQYF
>TRBD1|TRBV7-9|TRBJ2-5|NA
TGTGCCAGCAGCTTACCGGGACAGCGACAAGAGACCCAGTACTTC
CASSLPGQRQETQYF
>TRBD2|TRBV20-1|TRBJ2-1|few
TGCAGTGCTTCCTCGGGACTAGCGGGCAATGAGCAGTTCTTC
CSASSGLAGNEQFF
>NA|TRBV2|TRBJ1-1|few
TGTGCCAGCAGCAGGGAGAGAGTGAACACTGAAGCTTTCTTT
CASSRERVNTEAFF
>TRBD1|TRBV2|TRBJ2-7|many
TGCGCCAGCAGCCTCGGGACAGGGCCCTACGAGCAGTACTTC
CASSLGTGPYEQYF
>NA|TRBV11-2|TRBJ2-3|few
TGTGCCAGCAGCTTACTCCTCACCCGCACAGATACGCAGTATTTT
CASSLLLTRTDTQYF
>NA|TRBV3-1|TRBJ2-7|few
TGTGCCAGCAGCCAGAGCGGGACAGGTGGGACTTCCGAGCAGTACTTC
CASSQSGTGGTSEQYF
>NA|TRBV6-5|TRBJ1-1|few
TGTGCCAGCAGTCCCCAACAGGGTGCGGGGACTGAAGCTTTCTTT
CASSPQQGAGTEAFF
>NA|TRBV2|TRBJ1-3|few
TGTGCTCAAGGGGAGGGCCTACCCCTGTCTGGAAACACCATATATTTT
CAQGEGLPLSGNTIYF
>NA|TRBV3-1|TRBJ1-1|NA
TGTGCCAGCAGCCAAGATGAGACTTTCTTT
CASSQDETFF